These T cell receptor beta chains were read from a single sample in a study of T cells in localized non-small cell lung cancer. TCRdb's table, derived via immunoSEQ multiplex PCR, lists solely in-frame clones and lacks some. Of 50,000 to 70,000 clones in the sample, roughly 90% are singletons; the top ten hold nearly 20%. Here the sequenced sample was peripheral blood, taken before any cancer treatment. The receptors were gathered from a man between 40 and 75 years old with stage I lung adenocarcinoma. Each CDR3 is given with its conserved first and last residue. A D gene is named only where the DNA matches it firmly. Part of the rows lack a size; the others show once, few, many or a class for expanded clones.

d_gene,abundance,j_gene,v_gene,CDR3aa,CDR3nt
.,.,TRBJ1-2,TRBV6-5,CASSYSGYGYTF,TGTGCCAGCAGTTACTCGGGGTATGGCTACACCTTC
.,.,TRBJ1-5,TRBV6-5,CASSYARGNQPQHF,TGTGCCAGCAGTTACGCGAGGGGCAATCAGCCCCAGCATTTT
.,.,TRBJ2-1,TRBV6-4,CASSDTPGLMGEQFF,TGTGCCAGCAGTGACACCCCGGGACTCATGGGTGAGCAGTTCTTC
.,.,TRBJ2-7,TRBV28,CASSLQGGNYEQYF,TGTGCCAGCAGTTTACAGGGTGGGAACTACGAGCAGTACTTC
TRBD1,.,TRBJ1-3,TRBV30,CAWSVSGQLGSGNTIYF,TGTGCCTGGAGTGTGTCGGGACAGCTTGGGTCTGGAAACACCATATATTTT
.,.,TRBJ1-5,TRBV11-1,CASSLDLGQPQHF,TGTGCCAGCAGCTTAGATTTGGGTCAGCCCCAGCATTTT
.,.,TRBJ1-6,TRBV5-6,CASSFRARNSPLHF,TGTGCCAGCAGCTTCAGGGCTCGGAATTCACCCCTCCACTTT
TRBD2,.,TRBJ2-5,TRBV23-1,CASRGASGLRVETQYF,TGCGCCAGCAGGGGAGCTAGCGGTTTGAGGGTGGAGACCCAGTACTTC
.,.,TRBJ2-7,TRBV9,CASSVVGYGDEQYF,TGTGCCAGCAGCGTAGTAGGCTATGGAGACGAGCAGTACTTC
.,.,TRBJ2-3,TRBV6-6,CASNRRGAGSTDTQYF,TGTGCCAGCAATCGGCGAGGGGCAGGGAGCACAGATACGCAGTATTTT
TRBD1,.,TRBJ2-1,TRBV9,CASSVEGTEFNEQFF,TGTGCCAGCAGCGTAGAAGGGACAGAGTTCAATGAGCAGTTCTTC
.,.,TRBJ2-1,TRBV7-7,CASSLSPPNEQFF,TGTGCTAGCAGCTTATCCCCCCCCAATGAGCAGTTCTTC
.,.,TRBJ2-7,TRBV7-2,CASSLFEAPYEQYF,TGTGCCAGCAGCTTATTTGAAGCCCCCTACGAGCAGTACTTC
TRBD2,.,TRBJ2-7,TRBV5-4,CASSLTSGRPHEQYF,TGTGCCAGCAGCTTGACTAGCGGGAGACCCCACGAGCAGTACTTC
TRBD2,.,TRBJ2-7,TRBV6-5,CASNYLAGGPFYEQYF,TGTGCCAGCAATTACTTAGCGGGAGGGCCTTTCTACGAGCAGTACTTC
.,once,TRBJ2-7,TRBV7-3,CASSRPYYEQYF,TGTGCCAGCAGCCGACCGTACTACGAGCAGTACTTC
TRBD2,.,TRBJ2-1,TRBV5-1,CASSSRTSGYSYNEQFF,TGCGCCAGCAGCTCCCGGACTAGCGGATACTCCTACAATGAGCAGTTCTTC
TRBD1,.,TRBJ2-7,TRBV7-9,CASSRQGDRAYEQYF,TGTGCCAGCAGCCGTCAAGGGGACAGGGCCTACGAGCAGTACTTC
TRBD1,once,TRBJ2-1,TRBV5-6,CASSLGGGGEQFF,TGTGCCAGCAGCTTGGGAGGGGGCGGTGAGCAGTTCTTC
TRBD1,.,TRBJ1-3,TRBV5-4,CASSWTGSGNTIYF,TGTGCCAGCAGCTGGACAGGCTCTGGAAACACCATATATTTT
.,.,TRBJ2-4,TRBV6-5,CASTQGGIQYF,TGTGCCAGCACCCAGGGGGGAATTCAGTACTTC
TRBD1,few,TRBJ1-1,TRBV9,CASSTVTGETEAFF,TGTGCCAGCAGCACTGTAACAGGGGAAACTGAAGCTTTCTTT
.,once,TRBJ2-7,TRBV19,CASSIRSGGSYEQYF,TGTGCCAGTAGTATCCGAAGCGGTGGCTCCTACGAGCAGTACTTC
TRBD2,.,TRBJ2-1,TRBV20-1,CSAPEGLVEFF,TGCAGTGCTCCTGAGGGACTAGTTGAGTTCTTC
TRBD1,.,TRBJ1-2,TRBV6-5,CASTRTGAGYGYTF,TGTGCCAGCACTAGGACAGGGGCGGGCTATGGCTACACCTTC